This T cell receptor beta chain was recorded in a study of shared clonotypes between healthy human individuals. This table comes from immunoSEQ multiplex PCR, and its TCRdb copy is limited to in-frame clones, with some not included. The sample lists roughly 2,000,000 clones, approximately 92% occurring once. Terminally differentiated effector memory CD45RA+ cells were excluded by CCR7 positive selection of CD45RO-negative cells. The CDR3 contains 13 residues. V shed 5 bases and J shed 8 bases, with 15 bases lying between them. From germline, CDR1 is MNHNS and CDR2 SASEGT. The TCR sequence derives from a young man in good health. Some clones in this sample may be carry-over from other donors' samples. The specimen sequenced was naive CD8+ T cells from PBMCs. The V call is TRBV6-1, the J call TRBJ1-2; D is possibly TRBD1 (5 bases). The CDR3 DNA reads as TGTGCCAGCAGTTTCGGGGACCTGGGGGGCTACACCTTC. The encoded protein is CASSFGDLGGYTF.